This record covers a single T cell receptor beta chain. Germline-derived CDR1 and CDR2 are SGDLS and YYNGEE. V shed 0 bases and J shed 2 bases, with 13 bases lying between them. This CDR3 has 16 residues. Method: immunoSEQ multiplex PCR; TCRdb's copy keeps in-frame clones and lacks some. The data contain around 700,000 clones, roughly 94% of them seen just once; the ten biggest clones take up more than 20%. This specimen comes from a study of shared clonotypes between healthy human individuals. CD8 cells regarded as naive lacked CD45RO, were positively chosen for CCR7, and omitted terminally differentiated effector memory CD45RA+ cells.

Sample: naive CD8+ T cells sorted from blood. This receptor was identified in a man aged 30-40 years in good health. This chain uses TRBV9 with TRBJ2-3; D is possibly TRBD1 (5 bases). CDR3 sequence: CASSVAQGRDTDTQYF. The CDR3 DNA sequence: TGTGCCAGCAGCGTAGCCCAGGGTAGAGACACAGATACGCAGTATTTT.